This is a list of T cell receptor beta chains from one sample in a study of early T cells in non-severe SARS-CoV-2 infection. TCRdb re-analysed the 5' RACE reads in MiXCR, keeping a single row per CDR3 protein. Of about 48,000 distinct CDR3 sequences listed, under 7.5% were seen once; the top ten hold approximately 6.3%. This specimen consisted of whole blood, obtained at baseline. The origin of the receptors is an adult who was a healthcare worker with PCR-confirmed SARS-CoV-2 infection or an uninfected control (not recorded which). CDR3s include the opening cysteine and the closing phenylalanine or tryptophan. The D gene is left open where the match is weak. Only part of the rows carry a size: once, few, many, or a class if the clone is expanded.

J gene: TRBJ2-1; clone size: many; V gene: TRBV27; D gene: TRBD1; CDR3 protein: CASSPGTARVPFF; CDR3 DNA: TGTGCCAGCAGTCCAGGGACAGCCCGGGTCCCGTTCTTC
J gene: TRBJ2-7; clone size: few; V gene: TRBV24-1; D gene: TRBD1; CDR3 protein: CATSDPGQGYEQYF; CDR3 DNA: TGTGCCACCAGTGATCCGGGACAGGGCTACGAGCAGTACTTC
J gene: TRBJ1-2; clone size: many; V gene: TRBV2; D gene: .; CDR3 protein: CASSAEARGYTF; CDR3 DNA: TGTGCCAGCAGTGCGGAGGCGCGTGGCTACACCTTC
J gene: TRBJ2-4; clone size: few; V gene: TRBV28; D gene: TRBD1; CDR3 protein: CASRGQGVNIQYF; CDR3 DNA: TGTGCCAGCAGGGGACAGGGGGTGAACATTCAGTACTTC
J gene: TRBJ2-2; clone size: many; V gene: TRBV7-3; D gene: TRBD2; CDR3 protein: CASSLRPAGVVGELFF; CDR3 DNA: TGTGCCAGCAGCTTACGCCCAGCGGGAGTGGTCGGGGAGCTGTTTTTT
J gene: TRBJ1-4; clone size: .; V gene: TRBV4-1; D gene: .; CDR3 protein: CASSPGEGAWEKLFF; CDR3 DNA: TGCGCCAGCAGCCCAGGAGAGGGAGCCTGGGAAAAACTGTTTTTT
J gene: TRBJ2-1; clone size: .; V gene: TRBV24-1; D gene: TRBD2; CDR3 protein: CATSGERGRAVNEQFF; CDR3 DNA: TGTGCCACCAGTGGTGAGCGCGGGAGGGCCGTTAATGAGCAGTTCTTC
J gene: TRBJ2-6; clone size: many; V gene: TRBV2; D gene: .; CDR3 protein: CASGLRLIFSGANVLTF; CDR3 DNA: TGTGCCAGCGGTTTAAGGCTTATTTTCTCTGGGGCCAACGTCCTGACTTTC
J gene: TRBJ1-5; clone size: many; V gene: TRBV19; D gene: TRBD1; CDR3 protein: CASRIPTGGLGQPQHF; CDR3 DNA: TGTGCCAGTAGGATCCCGACAGGGGGATTAGGTCAGCCCCAGCATTTT
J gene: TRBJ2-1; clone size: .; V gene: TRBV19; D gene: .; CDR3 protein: CASQIALSFPAEQFF; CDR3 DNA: TGTGCCAGCCAAATAGCGCTCTCTTTCCCTGCGGAGCAGTTCTTC
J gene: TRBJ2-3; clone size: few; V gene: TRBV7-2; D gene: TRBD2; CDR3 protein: CASSFIGGRVGDTQYF; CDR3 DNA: TGTGCCAGCAGTTTTATAGGCGGGAGGGTCGGCGATACGCAGTATTTT
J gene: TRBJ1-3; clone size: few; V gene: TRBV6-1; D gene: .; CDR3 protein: CASSPRQPLSSGNTIYF; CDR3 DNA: TGTGCCAGCAGTCCTCGACAGCCACTGAGCTCTGGAAACACCATATATTTT
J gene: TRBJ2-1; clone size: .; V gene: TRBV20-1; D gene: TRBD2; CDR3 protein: CSAERTSGAYNEQFF; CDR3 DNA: TGCAGTGCTGAAAGGACTAGCGGGGCTTACAATGAGCAGTTCTTC
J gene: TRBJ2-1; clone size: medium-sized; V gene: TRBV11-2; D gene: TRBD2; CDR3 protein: CASSNPGGYEQFF; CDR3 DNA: TGTGCCAGCAGCAACCCCGGGGGGTATGAGCAGTTCTTC
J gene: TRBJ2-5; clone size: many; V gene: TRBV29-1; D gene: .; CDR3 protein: CSVERTLGETQYF; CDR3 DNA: TGCAGCGTTGAGAGGACGTTGGGTGAGACCCAGTACTTC
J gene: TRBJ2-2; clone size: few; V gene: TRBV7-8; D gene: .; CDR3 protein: CASSLVGQGGTGELFF; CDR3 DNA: TGTGCCAGCAGCTTAGTGGGGCAGGGTGGCACCGGGGAGCTGTTTTTT
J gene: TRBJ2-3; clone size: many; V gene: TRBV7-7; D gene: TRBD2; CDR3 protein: CASSLSQGGTDTQYF; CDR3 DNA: TGTGCCAGCAGCTTATCCCAGGGAGGGACAGATACGCAGTATTTT
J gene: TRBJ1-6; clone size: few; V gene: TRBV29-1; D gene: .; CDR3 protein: CSVRTANNSPLHF; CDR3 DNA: TGCAGCGTCAGGACGGCGAATAATTCACCCCTCCACTTT
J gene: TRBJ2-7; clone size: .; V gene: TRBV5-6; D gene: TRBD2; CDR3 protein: CASSFASGRAQYF; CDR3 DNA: TGTGCCAGCAGCTTTGCTAGCGGGAGGGCCCAGTACTTC
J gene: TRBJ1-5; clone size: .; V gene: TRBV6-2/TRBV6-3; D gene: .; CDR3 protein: CASSYGASNQPQHF; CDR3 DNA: TGTGCCAGCAGTTACGGAGCTAGCAATCAGCCCCAGCATTTT
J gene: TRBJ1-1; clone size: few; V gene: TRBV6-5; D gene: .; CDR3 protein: CASSLDLGNTEAFF; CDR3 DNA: TGTGCCAGCAGCCTGGACCTAGGGAACACTGAAGCTTTCTTT
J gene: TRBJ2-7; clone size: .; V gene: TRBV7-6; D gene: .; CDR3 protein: CASSSASYEQYF; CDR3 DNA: TGTGCCAGCAGCTCCGCCTCCTACGAGCAGTACTTC
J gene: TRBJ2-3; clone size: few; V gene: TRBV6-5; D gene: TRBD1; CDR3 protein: CASSKPRDRGFADTQYF; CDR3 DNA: TGTGCCAGCAGTAAACCCCGGGACAGGGGGTTTGCAGATACGCAGTATTTT
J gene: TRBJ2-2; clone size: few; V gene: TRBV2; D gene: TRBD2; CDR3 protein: CASSGSGYRGELFF; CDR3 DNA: TGTGCCAGTAGCGGGAGTGGGTACCGCGGGGAGCTGTTTTTT
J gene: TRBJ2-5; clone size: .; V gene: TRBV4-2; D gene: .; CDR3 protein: CASSQNPDRQETQYF; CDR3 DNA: TGTGCCAGCAGCCAGAACCCGGACAGACAAGAGACCCAGTACTTC
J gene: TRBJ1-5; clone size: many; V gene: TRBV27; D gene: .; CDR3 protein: CASRSAASIYQPQHF; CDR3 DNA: TGTGCCAGCAGATCCGCCGCCTCGATTTATCAGCCCCAGCATTTT
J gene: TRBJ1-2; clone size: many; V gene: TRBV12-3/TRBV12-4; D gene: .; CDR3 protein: CASRDWTDYGYTF; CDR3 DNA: TGTGCCAGCAGGGATTGGACAGACTATGGCTACACCTTC
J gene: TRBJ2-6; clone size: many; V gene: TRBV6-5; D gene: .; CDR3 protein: CASSHRDSTAGANVLTF; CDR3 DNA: TGTGCCAGCAGCCATCGGGACTCTACCGCGGGGGCCAACGTCCTGACTTTC
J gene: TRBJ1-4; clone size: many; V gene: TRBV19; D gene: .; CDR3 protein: CASSFSTARNEKLFF; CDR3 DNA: TGTGCCAGTAGTTTCTCGACCGCAAGAAATGAAAAACTGTTTTTT